The text below deals with one T cell receptor (beta chain). Antigen specificity is unknown. Profiled with immunoSEQ multiplex PCR; TCRdb holds only in-frame clones, not every one. The sample yields fewer than 55,000 clones, 65% to 90% seen once. This CDR3 spans 14 amino acids. CDR1 and CDR2 (germline): SGHRS, YFSETQ. The V and J ends lost 5 bases and 0 bases respectively, with 11 bases between them. The sample belongs to a study of Ad26.COV2.S vaccination and SARS-CoV-2 variants. Study outcomes and limitations: Placebo recipients had lower spike-specific TCR breadth than vaccine recipients. Substantial response breadth was reportedly seen for spike-specific CD8+ and CD4+ T cells after vaccination.

This sequence originates from a human donor who had recovered from COVID-19. The chain is built from TRBV5-1 and TRBJ2-5; D could derive from TRBD1 or TRBD2 (5 bases each). This specimen was peripheral blood, taken after recovery from COVID-19. CDR3 DNA sequence: TGCGCCAGCAGTCCCGGGACGTACCAAGAGACCCAGTACTTC. This codes for CASSPGTYQETQYF.